These 23 T cell receptor beta chains were sequenced from one sample in a study of T cells in narcolepsy. Only in-frame clones appear in the TCRdb table, and some are missing; sequencing was by immunoSEQ multiplex PCR. The sample contains more than 30,000 clones, around 83% of which appear only once. Sequencing was carried out using memory (CD45RA-) CD4+ T cells from blood. The receptors shown here come from a human donor in good health.

The chain uses TRBV15 and TRBJ2-3; the D gene is possibly TRBD2 (6 bases). The CDR3 is made up of 15 amino acids. Germline assignment: CDR1 LNHNV and CDR2 YYDKDF (reference sequence). The V and J ends lost 1 base and 1 base respectively, with 9 bases between them. CDR3 amino acids: CATSRGGGGTDTQYF. DNA of the CDR3: TGTGCCACCAGCAGAGGGGGCGGGGGCACAGATACGCAGTATTTT. Looking up the rest from reference TRBV15 and TRBJ2-3 gives the full variable domain: DAMVIQNPRYQVTQFGKPVTLSCSQTLNHNVMYWYQQKSSQAPKLLFHYYDKDFNNEADTPDNFQSRRPNTSFCFLDIRSPGLGDTAMYLCATSRGGGGTDTQYFGPGTRLTVL.

Only a few counts were recorded for this clone. This chain connects TRBV9 to TRBJ1-3, with TRBD1 identical over 9 bases. Germline CDR1 reads SGDLS; CDR2 reads YYNGEE. The CDR3 extends over 16 amino acids. J lost 6 bases, V lost 0 bases, and 7 bases had no gene match. The CDR3 DNA reads as TGTGCCAGCAGCGTAGGGGTGACAGGGGGTATAAACACCATATATTTT. It translates to CASSVGVTGGINTIYF.

The CDR3 is CASSLATGLNSPLHF. The CDR3 coding sequence is TGTGCCAGCAGCTTAGCAACAGGGTTGAATTCACCCCTCCACTTT. V gene TRBV7-2 combines with J gene TRBJ1-6; tentative D call: TRBD1 (6 bases). Germline V gene lookup returns CDR1 SGHTA and CDR2 FQGNSA. V was pared by 0 bases and J by 7 bases, with 10 bases between. The CDR3 loop spans 15 amino acids.

V and J are TRBV5-1 and TRBJ1-2, with D hard to call. CDR1 is SGHRS, CDR2 YFSETQ, per germline. The germline V and J ends were trimmed by 2 bases and 0 bases, with 5 bases remaining between them. This CDR3 spans 13 amino acids. As DNA, the CDR3 is TGCGCCAGCAGCTTTCAAGCTAACTATGGCTACACCTTC. Protein sequence: CASSFQANYGYTF.

This clone was seen once. This chain uses TRBV15 with TRBJ2-7, with no clear D. The CDR3 loop spans 14 amino acids. CDR1 and CDR2 from the germline V gene are LNHNV and YYDKDF (reference sequence). The V gene lost 0 bases and the J gene lost 6 bases, with 12 bases spanning the gap. Here the CDR3 DNA reads TGTGCCACCAGCAGAGATGGACGCAGGTCCGAGCAGTACTTC. It codes for CATSRDGRRSEQYF.

This clone was seen just once. J is TRBJ1-2 and V is TRBV28; no clear D. This CDR3 has 15 amino acids. Trimming removed 2 bases at V and 4 bases at J, with 14 bases between. The V gene's germline CDR1 is MDHEN and CDR2 SYDVKM. The CDR3 spells CASSLGLPKGYGYTF. CDR3 sequence (DNA): TGTGCCAGCAGTTTAGGGTTACCGAAGGGCTATGGCTACACCTTC.

The V gene is TRBV5-4, the J gene TRBJ2-4; tentatively, D is TRBD2 (6 bases). Trimming removed 4 bases from V and 1 base from J, with 15 bases in between. The CDR3 length is 16 residues. The germline V gene has CDR1 SGHNT and CDR2 YYREEE (reference sequence). The DNA for the CDR3 is TGTGCCAGCAGCCTTCAGGGTGGGGGGGCCAAAAACATTCAGTACTTC. Translated: CASSLQGGGAKNIQYF.

This clone was counted between two and nine times. The rearrangement uses TRBV5-4 and TRBJ1-1; TRBD1 matches at 7 bases. The CDR3 spans 13 residues. Germline values: CDR1 SGHNT, CDR2 YYREEE (reference sequence). V dropped 1 base and J dropped 5; count of bases not matched to a gene: 2. As DNA, the CDR3 is TGTGCCAGCAGCTTGTTGGACAGGACTGAAGCTTTCTTT. It specifies CASSLLDRTEAFF.

This clone was detected a few times. This chain uses TRBV19 with TRBJ2-2; a weak D match, TRBD2 (5 bases). CDR3 length equals 15 residues. V was pared by 0 bases and J by 8 bases, with 13 bases between. Germline loops: CDR1 LNHDA, CDR2 SQIVND (reference sequence). This chain's CDR3 is CASSIEGGRTGELFF. CDR3 nucleotides: TGTGCCAGTAGTATAGAGGGCGGGCGGACGGGGGAGCTGTTTTTT.

The rearrangement links TRBV5-1 to TRBJ2-1; 8 nucleotides match TRBD2. Looked up from germline, CDR1 is SGHRS and CDR2 is YFSETQ. V was pared by 5 bases and J by 1 base, with 5 bases of the junction left unmatched. CDR3 length: 15 residues. The CDR3 nucleotides are TGCGCCAGCAGGTTAGCGGGGCAATCCTACAATGAGCAGTTCTTC. Protein sequence: CASRLAGQSYNEQFF.

This sequence joins TRBV11-2 and TRBJ2-3; D remains ambiguous. The CDR3 spans 12 residues. V dropped 0 bases and J dropped 6 bases, with 4 bases sitting between them. Germline values: CDR1 SGHAT, CDR2 FQNNGV. DNA of the CDR3: TGTGCCAGCAGCTTAGATCGGGATACGCAGTATTTT. As protein: CASSLDRDTQYF.

This clone appeared a few times. V usage is TRBV19 and J usage is TRBJ1-1, with D maybe TRBD1 (5 bases). This CDR3 spans 13 amino acids. Trimming took 7 bases from V and 3 from J, leaving 12 bases between them. Germline V gene data show CDR1 as LNHDA and CDR2 as SQIVND (reference sequence). The CDR3 nucleotides are TGTGCCAGTACGGACCTCAGGGACACTGAAGCTTTCTTT. Translation: CASTDLRDTEAFF.

This chain joins TRBV7-2 and TRBJ2-1; D perhaps matches TRBD2 (5 bases). The CDR3 spans 15 residues. CDR1 is SGHTA and CDR2 is FQGNSA in the germline V gene. Trimming took off 2 bases at V and 0 bases at J, with 8 bases between the two ends. CDR3 sequence: CASSLNRGSYNEQFF. DNA for the CDR3: TGTGCCAGCAGCTTAAATCGGGGCTCCTACAATGAGCAGTTCTTC.

V and J are TRBV30 and TRBJ1-1; weak D call: TRBD1 (5 bases). The CDR3 sequence is 13 residues long. Germline lookup yields CDR1 GTSNPN and CDR2 SVGIG (reference sequence). The germline V and J ends were trimmed by 4 bases and 2 bases, with 11 bases remaining between them. CDR3 protein: CAWTGGVNTEAFF. CDR3 DNA: TGTGCCTGGACGGGGGGGGTTAACACTGAAGCTTTCTTT.

The chain joins TRBV7-9 to TRBJ1-4, with D possibly being TRBD1 (5 bases). V gave up 5 bases and J gave up 8 bases, with 15 bases separating them. From germline, CDR1 is SEHNR and CDR2 FQNEAQ (reference sequence). This CDR3 region has 14 residues. The CDR3 nucleotides are TGTGCCAGCAGCCGGGACCGAACTGAGGAAAAACTGTTTTTT. Amino acid sequence: CASSRDRTEEKLFF.

This chain uses TRBV27 with TRBJ2-7; D not certain. This CDR3 is 14 amino acids long. V lost 5 bases to trimming and J lost 3 bases, with 14 bases between them. The V gene's germline CDR1 is MNHEY and CDR2 SMNVEV (reference sequence). The CDR3 sequence: CASSITGLHYEQYV. CDR3 in DNA: TGTGCCAGCAGTATAACGGGCCTACACTACGAGCAGTACGTC.

The table lists this clone with a few counts. The rearrangement uses TRBV19 and TRBJ2-6; D unclear. This CDR3 spans 16 amino acids. In germline, CDR1 is LNHDA, CDR2 SQIVND (reference sequence). V lost 6 bases and J lost 0, with 12 bases in between. The CDR3 DNA follows: TGTGCCAGTAGAGAGGCTCCCCACTCTGGGGCCAACGTCCTGACTTTC. This translates into CASREAPHSGANVLTF.

The V gene is TRBV4-1, the J gene TRBJ2-1; 14 bases are shared with TRBD2. The CDR3 contains 19 residues. Trimming took 0 bases from V and 0 from J; bases not matched to a gene: 4. Per germline, CDR1 MGHRA and CDR2 YSYEKL. This CDR3 is CASSQERLAGGSSYNEQFF. CDR3 DNA: TGCGCCAGCAGCCAAGAGCGACTAGCGGGGGGGAGCTCCTACAATGAGCAGTTCTTC.

The gene calls are TRBV7-2 and TRBJ2-3; the match to TRBD2 covers 11 bases. Losses at the gene ends were 5 bases for V and 6 bases for J; bases not matched to a gene: 7. Germline V CDR1 and CDR2: SGHTA, FQGNSA. This CDR3 region has 15 residues. This CDR3 reads CASSGRLAGHDTQYF. CDR3 in DNA: TGTGCCAGCAGCGGACGACTAGCGGGGCACGATACGCAGTATTTT.

This clone was found once. The rearrangement joins TRBV27 to TRBJ1-1; 7 positions match TRBD1. CDR1 MNHEY and CDR2 SMNVEV come from the germline V gene (reference sequence). CDR3 length: 15 residues. V lost 5 bases, J lost 1 base, and 7 bases stayed unmatched. The CDR3 is CASSLRAGGNTEAFF. For the CDR3, the DNA is TGTGCCAGCAGTCTTCGGGCAGGGGGGAACACTGAAGCTTTCTTT.

This chain uses TRBV2 with TRBJ1-2; possible D gene TRBD1, 5 bases. Trimming pared 4 bases from V and 4 bases from J, leaving 7 bases between. The CDR3 loop spans 12 amino acids. From germline, CDR1 is SNHLY and CDR2 FYNNEI. The CDR3 reads CASSGQGYGYTF. The DNA for the CDR3 is TGTGCCAGCAGTGGGCAGGGCTATGGCTACACCTTC.

In its sample, this clone was seen once. The V call is TRBV18, the J call TRBJ1-3; D not certain. The CDR3 consists of 15 residues. V lost 0 bases, J lost 4 bases, and 10 bases lay in between. Per the germline V gene, CDR1 is KGHSH and CDR2 is LQKENI. CDR3 protein: CASSPPAGWGNTIYF. CDR3 sequence (DNA): TGTGCCAGCTCACCACCGGCAGGCTGGGGAAACACCATATATTTT.

The chain recombines TRBV5-1 with TRBJ2-5, with TRBD2 matching 9 bases. J gave up 4 bases and V 0 bases, and 10 bases lay outside the gene matches. CDR1 is SGHRS, CDR2 YFSETQ, per germline. This CDR3 is built from 17 residues. The CDR3 DNA reads TGCGCCAGCAGCTTGGTAACAGGCGGGGGGGTCGGAGAGACCCAGTACTTC. Translation gives CASSLVTGGGVGETQYF.